The rows below give T cell receptor beta chains drawn from one sample of a study of T cell responses to AZD1222 COVID-19 vaccine. Libraries were prepared by immunoSEQ multiplex PCR; TCRdb keeps only in-frame clonotypes and omits some of them. Of tens of thousands of clones listed, roughly nine tenths are singletons. Here the sequenced sample was peripheral blood, taken 28 days after the second AZD1222 dose. Source of these receptors: an adult who received the AZD1222 COVID-19 vaccine. Each CDR3 is given with its conserved first and last residue. The order of the fields is J gene, clone size, D gene, CDR3 length, V gene, CDR3 DNA, CDR3 protein. D genes are given only for firm matches. Rows give clone size only sometimes, using once, few, many, or a class for an expanded clone.

j_call: TRBJ2-7
clone_size: -
d_call: -
cdr3_length: 12
v_call: TRBV28
cdr3_nt: TGTGCCAGCAGTTTCCAGTCCTACGAGCAGTACTTC
cdr3_aa: CASSFQSYEQYF

j_call: TRBJ1-3
clone_size: -
d_call: -
cdr3_length: 14
v_call: TRBV6-5
cdr3_nt: TGTGCCAGCCGATACGGGGACTCTGGAAACACCATATATTTT
cdr3_aa: CASRYGDSGNTIYF

j_call: TRBJ1-2
clone_size: -
d_call: -
cdr3_length: 16
v_call: TRBV19
cdr3_nt: TGTGCCAGTAGTACCTCCGGCGGCAGGGTAGCCTATGGCTACACCTTC
cdr3_aa: CASSTSGGRVAYGYTF

j_call: TRBJ1-1
clone_size: -
d_call: -
cdr3_length: 14
v_call: TRBV25-1
cdr3_nt: TGTGCCAGCAGTGAATTTTGGGAGAACACTGAAGCTTTCTTT
cdr3_aa: CASSEFWENTEAFF

j_call: TRBJ2-2
clone_size: -
d_call: TRBD2
cdr3_length: 14
v_call: TRBV29-1
cdr3_nt: TGCAGCGTCTGGACTAGCGGGGCCACCGGGGAGCTGTTTTTT
cdr3_aa: CSVWTSGATGELFF

j_call: TRBJ1-4
clone_size: -
d_call: -
cdr3_length: 16
v_call: TRBV6-5
cdr3_nt: TGTGCCAGCAGTTACTCATCGGCGGGCGCCGATGAAAAACTGTTTTTT
cdr3_aa: CASSYSSAGADEKLFF

j_call: TRBJ2-7
clone_size: -
d_call: -
cdr3_length: 15
v_call: TRBV18
cdr3_nt: TGTGCCAGCTCACCGGGTCGTACGTCTCCCTACGAGCAGTACTTC
cdr3_aa: CASSPGRTSPYEQYF

j_call: TRBJ2-5
clone_size: -
d_call: -
cdr3_length: 15
v_call: TRBV27
cdr3_nt: TGTGCCAGCAGTTTAGGCCGCGGGCGCCAAGAGACCCAGTACTTC
cdr3_aa: CASSLGRGRQETQYF

j_call: TRBJ2-5
clone_size: -
d_call: -
cdr3_length: 13
v_call: TRBV2
cdr3_nt: TGTGCCACTAGGATGACCAAACAAGAGACCCAGTACTTC
cdr3_aa: CATRMTKQETQYF

j_call: TRBJ2-2
clone_size: once
d_call: TRBD1
cdr3_length: 16
v_call: TRBV27
cdr3_nt: TGTGCCAGCAGTTTGCCTGGACAGGGGAACACCGGGGAGCTGTTTTTT
cdr3_aa: CASSLPGQGNTGELFF

j_call: TRBJ2-3
clone_size: -
d_call: TRBD1
cdr3_length: 15
v_call: TRBV3-1/TRBV3-2
cdr3_nt: TGTGCCAGCAGCCAAGGACAGGGGGCGGGAGATACGCAGTATTTT
cdr3_aa: CASSQGQGAGDTQYF

j_call: TRBJ2-3
clone_size: few
d_call: -
cdr3_length: 16
v_call: TRBV5-6
cdr3_nt: TGTGCCAGCAGCTTCCCCGGGGAATCGCCCACAGATACGCAGTATTTT
cdr3_aa: CASSFPGESPTDTQYF

j_call: TRBJ1-4
clone_size: -
d_call: -
cdr3_length: 13
v_call: TRBV28
cdr3_nt: TGTGCCAGCAGTTTTTCAGGTAATGAAAAACTGTTTTTT
cdr3_aa: CASSFSGNEKLFF

j_call: TRBJ1-6
clone_size: -
d_call: TRBD1
cdr3_length: 17
v_call: TRBV4-3
cdr3_nt: TGCGCCAGCAGCCAAGATAGGGACAGGGGGCCAAATTCACCCCTCCACTTT
cdr3_aa: CASSQDRDRGPNSPLHF

j_call: TRBJ1-5
clone_size: -
d_call: -
cdr3_length: 13
v_call: TRBV7-9
cdr3_nt: TGTGCCAGCAGCTTAGGGGCAGATCAGCCCCAGCATTTT
cdr3_aa: CASSLGADQPQHF

j_call: TRBJ1-2
clone_size: -
d_call: -
cdr3_length: 12
v_call: TRBV19
cdr3_nt: TGTGCCAGCCGGGACGGCTACTATGGCTACACCTTC
cdr3_aa: CASRDGYYGYTF

j_call: TRBJ2-1
clone_size: -
d_call: -
cdr3_length: 12
v_call: TRBV11-2
cdr3_nt: TGTGCCAGCAGCTTAGTCAGGAATGAGCAGTTCTTC
cdr3_aa: CASSLVRNEQFF

j_call: TRBJ1-1
clone_size: -
d_call: TRBD1
cdr3_length: 16
v_call: TRBV6-2/TRBV6-3
cdr3_nt: TGTGCCAGCAGTTACTCCGGGACAGGGTCGAACACTGAAGCTTTCTTT
cdr3_aa: CASSYSGTGSNTEAFF

j_call: TRBJ2-5
clone_size: -
d_call: -
cdr3_length: 11
v_call: TRBV29-1
cdr3_nt: TGCAGCGTTTCGGAGGGGTGGACCCAGTACTTC
cdr3_aa: CSVSEGWTQYF

j_call: TRBJ1-2
clone_size: -
d_call: TRBD1
cdr3_length: 15
v_call: TRBV7-2
cdr3_nt: TGTGCCAGCAGCTTAGTAGGGGTACAGGGGTATGGCTACACCTTC
cdr3_aa: CASSLVGVQGYGYTF

j_call: TRBJ2-5
clone_size: -
d_call: TRBD1
cdr3_length: 17
v_call: TRBV10-2
cdr3_nt: TGCGCCAGCAGTGAGTTCCGGACAGGAGGATACCAAGAGACCCAGTACTTC
cdr3_aa: CASSEFRTGGYQETQYF

j_call: TRBJ2-3
clone_size: -
d_call: TRBD1
cdr3_length: 15
v_call: TRBV28
cdr3_nt: TGTGCCAGCAGTTCTCTGACAGGGTTGGCAGATACGCAGTATTTT
cdr3_aa: CASSSLTGLADTQYF

j_call: TRBJ1-6
clone_size: -
d_call: -
cdr3_length: 16
v_call: TRBV2
cdr3_nt: TGTGCCAGCAGCGACCGAGGGAGAATCTATAATTCACCCCTCCACTTT
cdr3_aa: CASSDRGRIYNSPLHF

j_call: TRBJ2-6
clone_size: -
d_call: TRBD1
cdr3_length: 17
v_call: TRBV4-3
cdr3_nt: TGCGCCAGCAGCCAAGGGACAGGGAGCTCTGGGGCCAACGTCCTGACTTTC
cdr3_aa: CASSQGTGSSGANVLTF